This T cell receptor beta chain originates from a study of tumor and adjacent non-tumor tissue in lung cancer. Study as a whole: Stage I to III disease affected about ten men and roughly 5 women aged roughly 31 to 85. Samples averaged roughly 4.4 million productive TCRbeta reads each.

RNA was extracted from bulk tissue without any cell sorting. A modified ARM-PCR protocol with three rounds of nested PCR amplified TCRbeta. From the multiplex PCR reads, TCRdb called clonotypes with MiXCR, one entry per CDR3 protein. The sample contains about 76,000 distinct CDR3 sequences, around 70% of which appear only once. V was cut by 9 bases and J by 0 bases, with 15 bases left in between. From germline, CDR1 is ENHRY and CDR2 SYGVKD. This CDR3 is built from 15 residues. Study-level findings and limits: Significantly higher TCR diversity was found in tumor than normal lung. Tumor repertoires had a smaller top 100 clone share than normal lung.

On this clonotype itself: Its antigen remains unknown.

This chain joins TRBV10-3 and TRBJ1-5, with D possibly being TRBD1 (5 bases). The material sequenced was lung tumor tissue. The receptor's source is a woman in her seventies with non-small cell lung cancer. CDR3 sequence (DNA): TGTGCCATTTCGGTCGGGGACCCTAGCAATCAGCCCCAGCATTTT. It translates to CAISVGDPSNQPQHF.